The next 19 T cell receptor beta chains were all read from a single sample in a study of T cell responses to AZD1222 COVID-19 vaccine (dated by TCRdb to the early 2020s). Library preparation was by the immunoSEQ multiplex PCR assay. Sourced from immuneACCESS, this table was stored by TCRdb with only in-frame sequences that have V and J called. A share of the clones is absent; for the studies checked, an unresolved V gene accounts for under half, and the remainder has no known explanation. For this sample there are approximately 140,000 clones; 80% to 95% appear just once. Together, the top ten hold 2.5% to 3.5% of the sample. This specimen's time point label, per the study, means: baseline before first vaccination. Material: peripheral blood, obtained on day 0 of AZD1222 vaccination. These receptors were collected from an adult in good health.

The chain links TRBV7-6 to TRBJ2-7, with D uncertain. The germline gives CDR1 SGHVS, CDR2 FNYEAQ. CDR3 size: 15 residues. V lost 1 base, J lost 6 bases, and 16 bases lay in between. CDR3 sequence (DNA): TGTGCCAGCAGCTTAGTAGTGGAAGGGTTTCGCGAGCAGTACTTC. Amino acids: CASSLVVEGFREQYF.

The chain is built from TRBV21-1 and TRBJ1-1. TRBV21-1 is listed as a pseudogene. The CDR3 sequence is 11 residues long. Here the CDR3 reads CASSSWTEAFF. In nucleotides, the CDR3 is TGTGCCAGCAGCAGTTGGACTGAAGCTTTCTTT.

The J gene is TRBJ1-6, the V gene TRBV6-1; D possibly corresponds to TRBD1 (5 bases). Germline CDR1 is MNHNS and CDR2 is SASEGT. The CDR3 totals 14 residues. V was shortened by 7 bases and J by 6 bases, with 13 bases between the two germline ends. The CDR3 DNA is TGTGCCAGCACCGACAGAACAATTAATTCACCCCTCCACTTT. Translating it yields CASTDRTINSPLHF.

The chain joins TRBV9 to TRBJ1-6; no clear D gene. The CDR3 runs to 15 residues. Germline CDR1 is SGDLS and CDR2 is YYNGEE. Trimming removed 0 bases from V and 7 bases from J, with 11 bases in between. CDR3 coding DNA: TGTGCCAGCAGCGTAGAAAACAGACAAAATTCACCCCTCCACTTT. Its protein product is CASSVENRQNSPLHF.

DNA of the CDR3: TGTGCCAGCACCCTCGGGACAGGCTATGGAAACACCATATATTTT. Encoded protein: CASTLGTGYGNTIYF. This chain links TRBV13 with TRBJ1-3; 8 nucleotides line up with TRBD1. The germline CDR1 and CDR2 sequences are PRHDT and FYEKMQ (reference sequence). The CDR3 runs to 15 residues. After removal of 7 bases from V and 3 bases from J, the junction contained 8 bases not matched to a gene.

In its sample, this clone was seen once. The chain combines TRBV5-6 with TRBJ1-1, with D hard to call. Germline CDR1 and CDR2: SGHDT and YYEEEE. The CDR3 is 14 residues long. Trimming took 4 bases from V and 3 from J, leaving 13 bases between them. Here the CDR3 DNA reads TGTGCCAGCAGCGTAGGACTGTCGTACACTGAAGCTTTCTTT. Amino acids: CASSVGLSYTEAFF. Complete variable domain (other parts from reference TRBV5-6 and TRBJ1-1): DAGVTQSPTHLIKTRGQQVTLRCSPKSGHDTVSWYQQALGQGPQFIFQYYEEEERQRGNFPDRFSGHQFPNYSSELNVNALLLGDSALYLCASSVGLSYTEAFFGQGTRLTVV.

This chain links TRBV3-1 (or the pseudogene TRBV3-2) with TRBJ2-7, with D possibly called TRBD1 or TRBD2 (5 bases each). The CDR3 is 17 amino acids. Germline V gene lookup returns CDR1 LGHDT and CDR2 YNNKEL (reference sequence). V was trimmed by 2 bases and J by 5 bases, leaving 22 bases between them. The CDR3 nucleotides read TGTGCCAGCAGCCAATGGGGACCGGGTCCAACGGCCGACGAGCAGTACTTC. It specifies CASSQWGPGPTADEQYF.

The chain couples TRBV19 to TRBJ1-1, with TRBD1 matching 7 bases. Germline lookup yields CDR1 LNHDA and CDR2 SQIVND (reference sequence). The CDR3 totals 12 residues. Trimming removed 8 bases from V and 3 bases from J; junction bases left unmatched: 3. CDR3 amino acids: CASGDSYTEAFF. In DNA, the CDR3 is TGTGCCAGTGGGGACAGCTACACTGAAGCTTTCTTT.

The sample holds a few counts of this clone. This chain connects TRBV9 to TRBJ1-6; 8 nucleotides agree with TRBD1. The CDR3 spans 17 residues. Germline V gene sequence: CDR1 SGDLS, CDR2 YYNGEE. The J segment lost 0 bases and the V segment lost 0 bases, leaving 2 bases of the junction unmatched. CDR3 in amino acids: CASSVGQGSSYNSPLHF. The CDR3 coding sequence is TGTGCCAGCAGCGTAGGACAGGGGAGCTCCTATAATTCACCCCTCCACTTT.

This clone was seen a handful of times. As DNA, the CDR3 is TGTGCCAGCAGTCCTAAAAGAGCAACCGACTATGGCTACACCTTC. Translating gives CASSPKRATDYGYTF. The chain combines TRBV14 with TRBJ1-2; no clear D gene. Trimming cost V 6 bases and J 3 bases, with 17 bases left between them. Germline-derived CDR1 and CDR2 are SGHDN and FVKESK. The CDR3 totals 15 residues.

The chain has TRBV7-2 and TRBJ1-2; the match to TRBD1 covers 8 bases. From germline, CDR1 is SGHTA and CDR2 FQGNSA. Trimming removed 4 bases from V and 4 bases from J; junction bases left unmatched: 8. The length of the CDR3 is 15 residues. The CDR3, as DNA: TGTGCCAGCAGCTACGAGGGGACAGGATCCTATGGCTACACCTTC. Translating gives CASSYEGTGSYGYTF.

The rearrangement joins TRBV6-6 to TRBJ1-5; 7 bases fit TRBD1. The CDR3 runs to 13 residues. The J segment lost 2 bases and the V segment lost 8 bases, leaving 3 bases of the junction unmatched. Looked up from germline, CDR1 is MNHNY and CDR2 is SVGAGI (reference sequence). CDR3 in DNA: TGTGCCAGCGGAGGGGGCCGCAATCAGCCCCAGCATTTT. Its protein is CASGGGRNQPQHF.

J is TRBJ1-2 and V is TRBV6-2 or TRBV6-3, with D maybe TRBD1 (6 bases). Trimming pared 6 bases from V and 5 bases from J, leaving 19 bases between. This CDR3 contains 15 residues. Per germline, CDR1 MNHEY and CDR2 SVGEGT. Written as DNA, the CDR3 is TGTGCCAGCAGCAAAAACCGGGACACAGGGTATGGCTACACCTTC. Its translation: CASSKNRDTGYGYTF.

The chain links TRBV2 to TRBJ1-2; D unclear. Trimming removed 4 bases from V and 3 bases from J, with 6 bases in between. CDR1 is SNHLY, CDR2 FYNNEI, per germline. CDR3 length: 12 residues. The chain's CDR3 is CASSGQYYGYTF. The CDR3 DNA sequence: TGTGCCAGCAGTGGGCAGTACTATGGCTACACCTTC.

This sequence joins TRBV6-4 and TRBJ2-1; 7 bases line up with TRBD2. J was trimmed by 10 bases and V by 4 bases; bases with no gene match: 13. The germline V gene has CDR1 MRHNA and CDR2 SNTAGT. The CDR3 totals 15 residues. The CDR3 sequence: CASSALTSSRNEQFF. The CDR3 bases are TGTGCCAGCAGTGCCCTGACTAGCTCGCGGAACGAGCAGTTCTTC.

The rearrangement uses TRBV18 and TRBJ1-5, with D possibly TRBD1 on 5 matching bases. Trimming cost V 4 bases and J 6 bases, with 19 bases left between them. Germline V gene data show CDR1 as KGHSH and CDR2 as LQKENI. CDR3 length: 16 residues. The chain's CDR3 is CASSLTGPGGAQPQHF. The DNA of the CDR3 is TGTGCCAGCTCACTAACGGGACCTGGCGGGGCTCAGCCCCAGCATTTT.

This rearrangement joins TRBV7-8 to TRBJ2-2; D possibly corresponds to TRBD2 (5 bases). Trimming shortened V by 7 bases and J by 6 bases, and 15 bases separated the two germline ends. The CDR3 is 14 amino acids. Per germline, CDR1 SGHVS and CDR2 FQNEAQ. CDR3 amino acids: CASNVEVASGELFF. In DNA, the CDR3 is TGTGCCAGCAACGTGGAGGTAGCTTCCGGGGAGCTGTTTTTT.

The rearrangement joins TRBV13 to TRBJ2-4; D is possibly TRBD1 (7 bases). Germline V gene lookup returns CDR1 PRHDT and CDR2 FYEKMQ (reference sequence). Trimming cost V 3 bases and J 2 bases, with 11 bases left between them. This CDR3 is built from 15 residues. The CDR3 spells CASSLAGGTKNIQYF. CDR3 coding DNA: TGTGCCAGCAGCTTGGCAGGGGGGACCAAAAACATTCAGTACTTC.

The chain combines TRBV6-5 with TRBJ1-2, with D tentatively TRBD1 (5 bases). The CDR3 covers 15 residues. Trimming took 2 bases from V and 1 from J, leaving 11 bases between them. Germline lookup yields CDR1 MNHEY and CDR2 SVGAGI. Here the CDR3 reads CASSYGGTFNYGYTF. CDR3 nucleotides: TGTGCCAGCAGTTACGGGGGTACATTTAACTATGGCTACACCTTC.